Below are 21 T cell receptor beta chains sequenced from a single sample in a study of tumor-infiltrating lymphocytes in primary liver carcinoma. The authors made TCR beta cDNA from approximately 490 ng total RNA with a constant-region primer. Libraries for TCR beta were built through three nested multiplex PCR rounds, which together made up a slightly modified ARM-PCR procedure. The study ran its first two PCR rounds for 9 to 10 cycles each, using TRBV1-TRBV30 forward primers and a C-beta reverse primer. TCRdb re-derived calls from the multiplex PCR reads in MiXCR, one entry per CDR3 protein. The sample has tens of thousands of distinct CDR3 sequences, 60% to 75% seen once. From unsorted bulk tissue weighing about 20-33 mg, DNA and RNA were co-extracted. Sequencing was carried out using liver tumor tissue from sampling region 1. Stated subset: tumor region T1, superior pole. The receptors were sampled from a man between 40 and 49 years old with primary liver carcinoma and hepatitis B virus infection.

This clonotype was seen once. A junction boundary mismatches the germline segment, possibly from a read error. The gene calls are TRBV6-1 and TRBJ1-1; D remains ambiguous. Germline lookup yields CDR1 MNHNS and CDR2 SASEGT. The length of the CDR3 is 13 residues. The DNA for the CDR3 is TGTGTCAGCAGTGTGGTCGGTAATACTGAAGCTTTCTTT. Residues: CVSSVVGNTEAFF.

This clonotype was observed a handful of times. V and J are TRBV25-1 and TRBJ2-1; possibly TRBD1 or TRBD2 for D (5 bases each). Trimming removed 4 bases from V and 8 bases from J, with 18 bases in between. CDR1 and CDR2 from the germline V gene are MGHDK and SYGVNS. This CDR3 spans 15 amino acids. CDR3 region: CASSVGPQGEHEQFF. The CDR3 coding sequence is TGTGCCAGCAGTGTGGGGCCCCAAGGGGAGCATGAGCAGTTCTTC. The full variable domain, completed using reference TRBV25-1 and TRBJ2-1, is EADIYQTPRYLVIGTGKKITLECSQTMGHDKMYWYQQDPGMELHLIHYSYGVNSTEKGDLSSESTVSRIRTEHFPLTLESARPSHTSQYLCASSVGPQGEHEQFFGPGTRLTVL.

This clonotype has only one observation. A read error may account for a junction end that differs from germline. DNA of the CDR3: TGCGCCAGCAGCTTAGATCAGGGTTGGACTGAAGTCTTCTTT. This encodes CASSLDQGWTEVFF. V and J are TRBV11-2 and TRBJ1-1; D perhaps matches TRBD1 (5 bases). The germline CDR1 and CDR2 sequences are SGHAT and FQNNGV. This CDR3 has 14 residues.

About this clonotype itself: The CDR3 carries no conserved terminal phenylalanine or tryptophan, so it likely arises from a read error. The V gene is TRBV28, the J gene TRBJ1-2; D remains ambiguous. CDR3 size: 18 residues. Deletions cut 4 bases from V and 4 bases from J, with 25 bases between. The germline V gene has CDR1 MDHEN and CDR2 SYDVKM. The CDR3 protein is CASSSTTDVLGPSYGYTL. DNA for the CDR3: TGTGCCAGCAGTTCGACGACGGATGTATTAGGGCCCTCCTATGGCTACACCCTC.

Note on this clonotype: The conserved phenylalanine or tryptophan normally closing the CDR3 is absent here, so this likely arose from a read error. CDR3 in DNA: TGTGCCAGAAGCCAAGAGGCCCGAGGCGGCTACAATGAGCAGTTCTTG. This sequence encodes CARSQEARGGYNEQFL. The chain uses TRBV4-2 and TRBJ2-1; no firm D call. The V gene's germline CDR1 is LGHNA and CDR2 YNFKEQ. The CDR3 contains 16 residues.

The chain uses TRBV25-1 and TRBJ1-1; TRBD1 might be the D (5 bases). Germline assignment: CDR1 MGHDK and CDR2 SYGVNS. The CDR3 extends over 14 amino acids. Trimming pared 2 bases from V and 5 bases from J, leaving 12 bases between. The CDR3 loop reads CASSEHGAETEAFF. CDR3 in DNA: TGTGCCAGCAGTGAACATGGGGCGGAAACTGAAGCTTTCTTT.

Of note for this clonotype: Given the absence of the conserved phenylalanine or tryptophan at the CDR3 end, a read error is likely. This chain joins TRBV10-1 and TRBJ2-2; 7 nucleotides agree with TRBD2. Germline assignment: CDR1 WNHNN and CDR2 SYGVQD (reference sequence). The CDR3 is 14 residues long. CDR3 sequence reads: CASSSGLNTGELFS. The CDR3 DNA reads TGCGCAAGTTCTAGCGGACTGAACACCGGGGAGCTGTTTTCT.

A remark on this clonotype: As the CDR3 is not closed by the conserved phenylalanine or tryptophan, this likely results from a read error. The chain employs TRBV12-3 or TRBV12-4 and TRBJ2-5; TRBD2 agrees at 7 bases. This CDR3 spans 16 amino acids. Germline trimming cut 3 bases from V and 2 bases from J; bases unmatched to any gene: 9. The CDR3, as DNA: TGTGCCAGCAGTTTGAATGCGGGGGTAGGGCAAGAGACCCAGTACGTC. This sequence encodes CASSLNAGVGQETQYV.

Of note for this clonotype: A read error may produce the germline difference seen at one junction end. V is TRBV6-6 and J is TRBJ1-4, with TRBD1 matching over 7 bases. Germline assignment: CDR1 MNHNY and CDR2 SVGAGI (reference sequence). The CDR3 has 15 amino acids. CDR3 DNA sequence: TGTGCCAGCAGTTACAGCAGGGGGTTTAATGAAAAATTGTTTTTT. Translating gives CASSYSRGFNEKLFF.

This clonotype was seen a few times. Since a much larger clone is just one base distant, this may be a read error. The CDR3 protein is CASGTGGGDTQYF. CDR3 bases: TGTGCCAGCGGCACCGGGGGTGGAGATACGCAGTATTTT. The chain links TRBV14 to TRBJ2-3, with D maybe TRBD2 (6 bases). This CDR3 region has 13 residues. Germline lookup yields CDR1 SGHDN and CDR2 FVKESK. V dropped 8 bases and J dropped 5 bases, with 14 bases sitting between them.

This clonotype was observed a single time. V is TRBV14 and J is TRBJ1-1; no reliable D call. From germline, CDR1 is SGHDN and CDR2 FVKESK. The CDR3 has 15 residues. V was shortened by 5 bases and J by 6 bases, with 19 bases between the two germline ends. The CDR3 here is CASSSSRNRYAEAFF. For the CDR3, the DNA is TGTGCCAGCAGCTCAAGCCGGAATAGGTATGCTGAAGCTTTCTTT.

Concerning this clonotype: A much larger clone lies one base from this, so it may be a read error. The chain uses TRBV28 and TRBJ2-1; TRBD2 is a possible D gene (5 bases). From germline, CDR1 is MDHEN and CDR2 SYDVKM. This CDR3 region has 16 residues. V was pared by 2 bases and J by 6 bases, with 17 bases between. The CDR3 DNA is TGTGCCAGCAGTTTAGGTGACCTAGAGGGATTCAATGAGCAGTTCTTC. Translated: CASSLGDLEGFNEQFF.

This sequence joins TRBV9 and TRBJ2-5; perhaps TRBD1 as D (5 bases). Germline V lookup: CDR1 SGDLS, CDR2 YYNGEE. V lost 0 bases to trimming and J lost 5 bases, with 14 bases between them. CDR3 length: 15 residues. This CDR3 reads CASSVDPGYGETQYF. For the CDR3, the DNA is TGTGCCAGCAGCGTAGACCCAGGGTACGGTGAGACCCAGTACTTC. Complete variable domain (other parts from reference TRBV9 and TRBJ2-5): DSGVTQTPKHLITATGQRVTLRCSPRSGDLSVYWYQQSLDQGLQFLIQYYNGEERAKGNILERFSAQQFPDLHSELNLSSLELGDSALYFCASSVDPGYGETQYFGPGTRLLVL.

The V gene is TRBV5-4, the J gene TRBJ2-7, with D possibly matching TRBD2 (5 bases). CDR1 SGHNT and CDR2 YYREEE come from the germline V gene (reference sequence). The CDR3 extends over 13 amino acids. The chain's CDR3 is CGNSTRLTYEQYF. For the CDR3, the DNA is TGTGGCAACAGCACACGACTAACCTACGAGCAGTACTTC.

By proportion, this clonotype is medium-sized. The rearrangement links TRBV11-1 to TRBJ2-7, with TRBD2 matching 7 bases. With 5 bases clipped from V and 1 base from J, the junction kept 8 bases outside the gene matches. The CDR3 is 15 residues long. Germline-derived CDR1 and CDR2 are SGHAT and FQDESV (reference sequence). The CDR3 reads CASSQTAGMSYEQYF. The CDR3 DNA follows: TGTGCCAGCAGCCAGACAGCGGGAATGTCCTACGAGCAGTACTTC.

This chain connects TRBV4-1 to TRBJ2-5, with 9 bases identical to TRBD2. There are 17 residues in the CDR3. CDR1 MGHRA and CDR2 YSYEKL come from the germline V gene. With 0 bases clipped from V and 1 base from J, the junction kept 6 bases outside the gene matches. CDR3 amino acids: CASSQDVGSGGQETQYF. CDR3 DNA sequence: TGCGCCAGCAGCCAAGACGTGGGTAGCGGGGGCCAAGAGACCCAGTACTTC.

This clonotype was counted ten times or more. This sequence joins TRBV4-1 and TRBJ1-6, with TRBD1 identical over 8 bases. The CDR3 is 16 residues long. Germline V lookup: CDR1 MGHRA, CDR2 YSYEKL. V was pared by 1 base and J by 9 bases, with 8 bases of the junction left unmatched. The CDR3 sequence: CASSQVSTGASSPLHF. CDR3 in DNA: TGCGCCAGCAGCCAAGTATCGACAGGGGCGAGTTCACCCCTCCACTTT.

This clonotype occurred many times. The chain combines TRBV5-5 with TRBJ2-7; 8 bases line up with TRBD2. The germline gives CDR1 SGHKS, CDR2 YYEKEE (reference sequence). This CDR3 is built from 16 residues. The trim removed 0 bases at V and 5 bases at J, leaving 10 bases unmatched. The CDR3 loop is CASSLGWVAGTNEQYF. For the CDR3, the DNA is TGTGCCAGCAGCTTGGGGTGGGTAGCGGGAACCAACGAGCAGTACTTC.

With respect to this clonotype: The junction departs from the called germline gene at one end, perhaps through a read error. V gene TRBV6-2 or TRBV6-3 combines with J gene TRBJ2-5; TRBD2 matches at 8 bases. CDR1 is MNHEY, CDR2 SVGEGT, per germline. CDR3 length: 14 residues. Here the CDR3 reads CDSSAGLAQETQYF. The CDR3, as DNA: TGTGACAGCAGCGCCGGACTAGCCCAAGAGACCCAGTACTTC.

This clonotype was detected many times. CDR3 loop: CASSSPTSGSSNEQFF. The CDR3 nucleotides are TGTGCCAGCAGTAGTCCGACTAGCGGGAGTAGTAATGAGCAGTTCTTC. This chain uses TRBV28 with TRBJ2-1; 12 bases are a match to TRBD2. The trim removed 5 bases at V and 7 bases at J, leaving 9 bases unmatched. From germline, CDR1 is MDHEN and CDR2 SYDVKM. The CDR3 has 16 residues.

Regarding this clonotype: A much more abundant neighbour one base away suggests this may be a read error. The chain has TRBV19 and TRBJ2-2; 11 bases line up with TRBD1. Germline CDR1 and CDR2: LNHDA and SQIVND (reference sequence). This CDR3 region has 14 residues. The CDR3 is CVSKRDRGSGELFF. The CDR3 region has the DNA TGTGTCAGTAAGAGGGACAGGGGGTCCGGGGAGCTGTTTTTT.